These T cell receptor beta chains were read from a single sample in a study of shared clonotypes between healthy human individuals. Method: immunoSEQ multiplex PCR; TCRdb's copy keeps in-frame clones and lacks some. In the table there are around 1 million clones, approximately 80% of which are singletons. The sample consisted of memory CD4+ T cells sorted from blood. These receptors were taken from a man in his late teens or twenties in good health. Each CDR3 is given with its conserved first and last residue. A D gene is named only where the DNA matches it firmly. Only some rows state a clone size, as once, few, many or a class for expanded clones.

v_gene	d_gene	len	j_gene	abundance	CDR3nt	CDR3aa
TRBV28	-	12	TRBJ1-2	once	TGTGCCAGCGGCGGGGGAAGGGATGGCTACACCTTC	CASGGGRDGYTF
TRBV6-5	-	15	TRBJ1-3	-	TGTGCCAGCAGCCCTTGGACAGCTTCTGGAAACACCATATATTTT	CASSPWTASGNTIYF
TRBV2	-	12	TRBJ1-1	-	TGTGCCAGCAGAGACAACAGGTTAGAAGCTTTCTTT	CASRDNRLEAFF
TRBV30	-	16	TRBJ1-3	-	TGTGCCTGGAGTACCCCAAGTGGAGGCTCTGGAAACACCATATATTTT	CAWSTPSGGSGNTIYF
TRBV6-5	-	13	TRBJ1-5	-	TGTGCCAGCAGTTCCGTTAAGAATCAGCCCCAGCATTTT	CASSSVKNQPQHF
TRBV6-6	TRBD1	16	TRBJ1-4	many	TGTGCCAGCAGTCTCTTCCCAGGGACAGTTAATGAAAAACTGTTTTTT	CASSLFPGTVNEKLFF
TRBV30	-	13	TRBJ1-3	-	TGTGCCTCTCTTGGATTGCTGCGAAACACCATATATTTT	CASLGLLRNTIYF
TRBV9	-	16	TRBJ2-1	-	TGTGCCAGCAGCGTAGCTTTAGGCCTAGGCAACAATGAGCAGTTCTTC	CASSVALGLGNNEQFF
TRBV5-5	-	14	TRBJ2-7	-	TGTGCCAGCAGCACCGTCGGGGGACGCTACGAGCAGTACTTC	CASSTVGGRYEQYF
TRBV27	-	13	TRBJ1-1	-	TGTGCCAGCAGTAGGCGGTTGGACACTGAAGCTTTCTTT	CASSRRLDTEAFF
TRBV5-1	-	17	TRBJ2-3	-	TGCGCCAGCAGCTCGAAAGACAGGACAGCTAGCACAGATACGCAGTATTTT	CASSSKDRTASTDTQYF
TRBV6-1	-	12	TRBJ1-2	-	TGTGCCAGCAGTGAACCTAACTATGGCTACACCTTC	CASSEPNYGYTF
TRBV6-5	-	13	TRBJ1-5	-	TGTGCCAGCAGTCCGGCCCCAAATCAGCCCCAGCATTTT	CASSPAPNQPQHF
TRBV19	-	11	TRBJ1-2	-	TGTGCCAGTAGTATTGGAGTTGGCTACACCTTC	CASSIGVGYTF
TRBV7-2	-	14	TRBJ1-5	once	TGTGCCAGCAGCGCGGGAGGGGTCAGTCAGCCCCAGCATTTT	CASSAGGVSQPQHF
TRBV5-1	TRBD1	14	TRBJ2-5	few	TGCGCCAGCAGCTTCTCGACAGGGCAAGAGACCCAGTACTTC	CASSFSTGQETQYF